These 10 T cell receptor beta chains share one sample of origin, sequenced in a study of radiotherapy plus CTLA-4 blockade in lung cancer. The protocol was immunoSEQ multiplex PCR, while the TCRdb copy is restricted to in-frame clones and leaves out a portion. This repertoire shows 55,000 to 80,000 clones, about 72% found once; its top ten account for 4% to 5.5%. The sequencing here drew on peripheral blood, taken from a patient treated with radiotherapy plus ipilimumab. These receptors were collected from a human donor with non-small cell lung cancer who had a complete response to radiotherapy plus ipilimumab.

This clone was picked up a small number of times. The rearrangement joins TRBV6-5 to TRBJ2-7; D is unresolved. The CDR3 extends over 11 amino acids. Trimming removed 11 bases at V and 4 bases at J, with 12 bases between. Germline V gene sequence: CDR1 MNHEY, CDR2 SVGAGI. The CDR3: CAVQSGYEQYF. In nucleotides, the CDR3 is TGTGCCGTCCAGTCCGGTTACGAGCAGTACTTC.

This chain joins TRBV6-6 and TRBJ2-7, with D uncertain. This CDR3 comprises 16 residues. Trimming took off 5 bases at V and 6 bases at J, with 23 bases between the two ends. CDR1 MNHNY and CDR2 SVGAGI come from the germline V gene (reference sequence). CDR3 in amino acids: CASSRVGNLETLEQYV. CDR3 coding DNA: TGTGCCAGCAGTCGGGTCGGTAACCTGGAAACCCTCGAGCAGTACGTC.

The chain combines TRBV19 with TRBJ1-3; D not resolved. CDR1 and CDR2 (germline): LNHDA, SQIVND (reference sequence). V gave up 3 bases and J gave up 0 bases, with 6 bases separating them. This CDR3 region has 14 residues. The CDR3 loop is CASSMTGSGNTIYF. The CDR3 DNA sequence: TGTGCCAGTAGTATGACGGGCTCTGGAAACACCATATATTTT.

This clone showed up just a few times. The genes are TRBV6-1 and TRBJ2-1; D gene uncertain. The V end lost 7 bases, the J end lost 6 bases, and 10 bases lay between the germline ends. Per germline, CDR1 MNHNS and CDR2 SASEGT. This CDR3 comprises 12 residues. CDR3 loop: CASIDFSNEQFF. CDR3 coding DNA: TGTGCCAGCATCGACTTTTCCAATGAGCAGTTCTTC.

The V gene is TRBV7-2, the J gene TRBJ2-7, with unresolved D. The CDR3 sequence is 15 residues long. CDR1 SGHTA and CDR2 FQGNSA come from the germline V gene. Trimming removed 1 base at V and 3 bases at J, with 13 bases between. The CDR3 region has the DNA TGTGCCAGCAGCTTAGATCTAGTATCCCGCTACGAGCAGTACGTC. Translated, it gives CASSLDLVSRYEQYV.

The chain carries TRBV10-3 and TRBJ1-5, with 8 bases matching TRBD1. The germline CDR1 and CDR2 sequences are ENHRY and SYGVKD. The CDR3 is 16 residues long. The V segment lost 6 bases and the J segment 0 bases; nucleotides outside the gene matches: 7. CDR3 sequence reads: CAIRAGGLYSNQPQHF. In nucleotides, the CDR3 is TGTGCCATCAGGGCAGGGGGCCTCTATAGCAATCAGCCCCAGCATTTT.

V usage is TRBV7-9 and J usage is TRBJ2-2; D not certain. Germline CDR1 SEHNR, CDR2 FQNEAQ (reference sequence). Trimming shortened V by 7 bases and J by 0 bases, and 18 bases separated the two germline ends. The CDR3 length is 17 residues. The CDR3 reads CASTPGPGETNTGELFF. The CDR3 DNA follows: TGTGCCAGCACCCCTGGGCCCGGAGAGACGAACACCGGGGAGCTGTTTTTT.

V is TRBV5-1 and J is TRBJ2-2, with D uncertain. Per the germline V gene, CDR1 is SGHRS and CDR2 is YFSETQ. With 2 bases removed from V and 1 base from J, the gap between germline ends came to 6 bases. The CDR3 length is 14 residues. DNA for the CDR3: TGCGCCAGCAGCTTTGGCAGGAACACCGGGGAGCTGTTTTTT. This sequence encodes CASSFGRNTGELFF.

The rearrangement links TRBV7-6 to TRBJ1-1; D not resolved. Germline CDR1 and CDR2: SGHVS and FNYEAQ. The CDR3 length is 15 residues. V shed 1 base and J shed 2 bases, with 11 bases lying between them. DNA for the CDR3: TGTGCCAGCAGCTTAGGGGTGGGCAGCAACACTGAAGCTTTCTTT. Residues: CASSLGVGSNTEAFF. Full variable domain (rest looked up from reference TRBV7-6 and TRBJ1-1): GAGVSQSPRYKVTKRGQDVALRCDPISGHVSLYWYRQALGQGPEFLTYFNYEAQQDKSGLPNDRFSAERPEGSISTLTIQRTEQRDSAMYRCASSLGVGSNTEAFFGQGTRLTVV.

The chain links TRBV20-1 to TRBJ2-7; D may be TRBD2 (5 bases). In germline, CDR1 is DFQATT, CDR2 SNEGSKA (reference sequence). The CDR3 spans 11 residues. V lost 4 bases, J lost 4 bases, and 8 bases lay in between. Written as DNA, the CDR3 is TGCAGTGCTAAACTAGAGTACGAGCAGTACGTC. Translating it yields CSAKLEYEQYV.